These 17 T cell receptor beta chains share one sample of origin, sequenced in a study of technical replicates of blood from several donors. Data came from immunoSEQ multiplex PCR; TCRdb stores just in-frame clones and leaves some out. The repertoire includes 70,000 to 95,000 clones, about 94% of them detected once, and roughly 0.22% sits in the top ten. Material for sequencing was T cells isolated from PBMCs. The receptors were sampled from a human donor in good health.

The chain recombines TRBV25-1 with TRBJ1-5; 9 nucleotides match TRBD1. Germline V gene data show CDR1 as MGHDK and CDR2 as SYGVNS. V dropped 3 bases and J dropped 7; count of bases not matched to a gene: 1. The CDR3 covers 13 residues. The CDR3 loop is CASSDTGGQPQHF. CDR3 nucleotides: TGTGCCAGCAGTGACACAGGGGGCCAGCCCCAGCATTTT.

The J gene is TRBJ2-1, the V gene TRBV7-9, with a tentative D call TRBD2 (6 bases). Per the germline V gene, CDR1 is SEHNR and CDR2 is FQNEAQ (reference sequence). The length of the CDR3 is 15 residues. V gave up 4 bases and J gave up 5 bases, with 15 bases separating them. In DNA, the CDR3 is TGTGCCAGCAGCTCGGACTACACAAAGGACAATGAGCAGTTCTTC. Amino acid sequence: CASSSDYTKDNEQFF.

The J gene is TRBJ2-7, the V gene TRBV5-6, with D possibly matching TRBD1 (7 bases). The CDR3 spans 15 residues. The germline V gene encodes CDR1 SGHDT and CDR2 YYEEEE. V lost 5 bases to trimming and J lost 2 bases, with 17 bases between them. CDR3 sequence: CASRLEGQGAYEQYF. The DNA of the CDR3 is TGTGCCAGCAGACTGGAGGGGCAGGGGGCCTACGAGCAGTACTTC.

This chain connects TRBV19 to TRBJ1-5, with TRBD1 matching 7 bases. The CDR3 extends over 13 amino acids. Germline CDR1 and CDR2: LNHDA and SQIVND (reference sequence). The V and J ends lost 4 bases and 9 bases, in that order; junction bases with no gene match: 6. CDR3 sequence (DNA): TGTGCCAGTAGTACTGACAGGGAGAGGCCCCAGCATTTT. This translates into CASSTDRERPQHF. The entire variable domain, with the rest obtained from reference TRBV19 and TRBJ1-5, is as follows: DGGITQSPKYLFRKEGQNVTLSCEQNLNHDAMYWYRQDPGQGLRLIYYSQIVNDFQKGDIAEGYSVSREKKESFPLTVTSAQKNPTAFYLCASSTDRERPQHFGDGTRLSIL.

This chain connects TRBV2 to TRBJ1-2; 7 nucleotides line up with TRBD1. The CDR3 has 13 residues. Germline CDR1 and CDR2: SNHLY and FYNNEI. The J segment lost 8 bases and the V segment lost 6 bases, leaving 9 bases of the junction unmatched. This CDR3 is CASSGDSPRGYTF. CDR3 bases: TGTGCCAGCAGCGGGGACAGCCCTCGGGGCTACACCTTC.

The chain recombines TRBV5-6 with TRBJ1-2; weak D call: TRBD1 (6 bases). The germline gives CDR1 SGHDT, CDR2 YYEEEE. The ends were cut back, 5 bases at V and 2 bases at J, with 13 bases in the middle. CDR3 length: 14 amino acids. CDR3: CASSSAQGNYGYTF. CDR3 DNA sequence: TGTGCCAGCAGTAGCGCGCAGGGGAACTATGGCTACACCTTC.

The chain links TRBV11-2 to TRBJ2-1, with 9 bases aligning to TRBD1. The germline gives CDR1 SGHAT, CDR2 FQNNGV. V shed 3 bases and J 3 bases; nucleotides not matched to a gene: 0. This CDR3 is built from 14 residues. CDR3 residues: CASSLTGGYNEQFF. CDR3 in DNA: TGTGCCAGCAGCTTGACAGGGGGCTACAATGAGCAGTTCTTC.

This chain uses TRBV19 with TRBJ2-1; 9 nucleotides agree with TRBD1. V shed 6 bases, J shed 5 bases, and the junction held 5 bases outside the gene matches. Germline CDR1 reads LNHDA; CDR2 reads SQIVND (reference sequence). The CDR3 has 14 residues. The DNA for the CDR3 is TGTGCCAGTAGGCCGGGACAGGGTAACAATGAGCAGTTCTTC. Its protein is CASRPGQGNNEQFF.

CDR3 amino acids: CASSDSRYNEKLFF. DNA for the CDR3: TGTGCCAGTAGTGACAGTCGGTACAATGAAAAACTGTTTTTT. The V and J genes are TRBV19 and TRBJ1-4; D might be TRBD1 (5 bases). The germline V gene has CDR1 LNHDA and CDR2 SQIVND (reference sequence). Deletions cut 5 bases from V and 5 bases from J, with 12 bases between. The CDR3 has 14 residues.

The J gene is TRBJ2-7, the V gene TRBV28; D remains ambiguous. CDR3 size: 13 residues. V was trimmed by 2 bases and J by 2 bases, leaving 7 bases between them. CDR1 and CDR2 from the germline V gene are MDHEN and SYDVKM. CDR3 nucleotides: TGTGCCAGCAGTTTAGGCAGTACCTACGAGCAGTACTTC. Amino acid sequence: CASSLGSTYEQYF.

This chain joins TRBV10-3 and TRBJ2-5; perhaps TRBD2 as D (6 bases). In germline, CDR1 is ENHRY, CDR2 SYGVKD. This CDR3 contains 13 residues. Trimming took off 6 bases at V and 0 bases at J, with 8 bases between the two ends. CDR3 sequence: CAIRASDQETQYF. CDR3 sequence (DNA): TGTGCCATCAGAGCTAGCGACCAAGAGACCCAGTACTTC.

The V and J genes are TRBV28 and TRBJ2-5, with D unclear. The germline V and J ends were trimmed by 1 base and 1 base, with 7 bases remaining between them. This CDR3 contains 14 residues. CDR1 MDHEN and CDR2 SYDVKM come from the germline V gene. The CDR3 spells CASSLFTVQETQYF. The CDR3 coding sequence is TGTGCCAGCAGTTTATTTACAGTCCAAGAGACCCAGTACTTC.

V and J are TRBV4-1 and TRBJ1-5, with 9 nucleotides matching TRBD1. V was clipped by 4 bases and J by 9 bases; unmatched bases: 10. The CDR3 contains 15 residues. Germline lookup yields CDR1 MGHRA and CDR2 YSYEKL. CDR3 DNA: TGCGCCAGCAGCCCAAGGACAGGGGCTCCTGGGCCCCAGCATTTT. This codes for CASSPRTGAPGPQHF.

The V gene is TRBV28, the J gene TRBJ1-2, with a tentative D call TRBD1 (6 bases). This CDR3 region has 15 residues. V gave up 5 bases and J gave up 4 bases, with 17 bases separating them. CDR1 and CDR2 from the germline V gene are MDHEN and SYDVKM. The CDR3 coding sequence is TGTGCCAGCAGTCTGAACAGGGTAGTCCTCTATGGCTACACCTTC. Encoded protein: CASSLNRVVLYGYTF.

V is TRBV7-8 and J is TRBJ1-1; the D is unclear. Germline V lookup: CDR1 SGHVS, CDR2 FQNEAQ. CDR3 size: 14 residues. The ends were cut back, 3 bases at V and 7 bases at J, with 15 bases in the middle. Here the CDR3 reads CASSFARFGDEAFF. In nucleotides, the CDR3 is TGTGCCAGCAGCTTCGCACGGTTCGGGGATGAAGCTTTCTTT. Based on the CDR3 plus reference TRBV7-8 and TRBJ1-1, the full variable domain is GAGVSQSPRYKVAKRGQDVALRCDPISGHVSLFWYQQALGQGPEFLTYFQNEAQLDKSGLPSDRFFAERPEGSVSTLKIQRTQQEDSAVYLCASSFARFGDEAFFGQGTRLTVV.

This chain links TRBV7-8 with TRBJ2-7; perhaps TRBD2 as D (6 bases). The ends were cut back, 6 bases at V and 7 bases at J, with 22 bases in the middle. This CDR3 spans 15 amino acids. Germline V gene data show CDR1 as SGHVS and CDR2 as FQNEAQ. This CDR3 is CASRTLRDWGWEQYF. Here the CDR3 DNA reads TGTGCCAGCAGAACCCTCCGGGACTGGGGTTGGGAGCAGTACTTC.

This clone was recorded once. The CDR3 DNA sequence: TGCGCCAGCAGCCCGATTGAGACTAGCCGTATCAGCTCCTACAATGAGCAGTTCTTC. Translating it yields CASSPIETSRISSYNEQFF. The V call is TRBV10-1, the J call TRBJ2-1; 7 bases are a match to TRBD2. J lost 0 bases, V lost 6 bases, and 17 bases had no gene match. CDR3 length: 19 amino acids. Germline CDR1 WNHNN, CDR2 SYGVQD (reference sequence).